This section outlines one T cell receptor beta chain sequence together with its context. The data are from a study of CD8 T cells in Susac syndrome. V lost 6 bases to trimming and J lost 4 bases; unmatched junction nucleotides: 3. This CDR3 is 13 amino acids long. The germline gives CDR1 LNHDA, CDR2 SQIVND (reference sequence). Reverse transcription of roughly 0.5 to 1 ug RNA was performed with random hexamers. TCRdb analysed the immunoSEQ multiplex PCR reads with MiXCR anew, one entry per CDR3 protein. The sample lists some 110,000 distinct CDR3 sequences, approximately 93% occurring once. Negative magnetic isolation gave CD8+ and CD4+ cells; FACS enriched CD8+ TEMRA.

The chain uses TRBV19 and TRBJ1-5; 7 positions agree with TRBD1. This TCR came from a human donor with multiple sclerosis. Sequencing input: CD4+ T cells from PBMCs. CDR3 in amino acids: CASSGTVNQPQHF. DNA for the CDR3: TGTGCCAGTAGCGGGACAGTAAATCAGCCCCAGCATTTT.